Shown below are 8 T cell receptor beta chains from a single sample sequenced in a study of blood T cell repertoires in COVID-19. Repertoires were generated with immunoSEQ multiplex PCR, while TCRdb's copy carries only in-frame clones and drops some. Of approximately 300,000 clones listed, more than 80% are singletons. Sequenced sample: peripheral blood. The receptors were gathered from a woman in her twenties or thirties with COVID-19, enrolled during active disease.

This chain joins TRBV7-9 and TRBJ2-1, with 8 bases aligning to TRBD2. The CDR3 is 12 residues long. V dropped 5 bases and J dropped 14; count of bases not matched to a gene: 8. Germline V gene lookup returns CDR1 SEHNR and CDR2 FQNEAQ (reference sequence). CDR3: CASSPPAGEEFF. The CDR3 DNA follows: TGTGCCAGCAGCCCCCCAGCGGGAGAAGAGTTCTTC.

With respect to this clone: Other DNA sequences in this sample translate to the same CDR3. The chain combines TRBV5-1 with TRBJ1-3; 8 bases are shared with TRBD1. From germline, CDR1 is SGHRS and CDR2 YFSETQ. The V and J ends lost 0 bases and 1 base, in that order; junction bases with no gene match: 0. The CDR3 spans 15 residues. CDR3 nucleotides: TGCGCCAGCAGCTTGGGGACAGGGTCTGGAAACACCATATATTTT. Its protein product is CASSLGTGSGNTIYF.

V and J are TRBV7-8 and TRBJ2-3; 10 bases are a match to TRBD1. The CDR3 spans 14 residues. Germline CDR1 SGHVS, CDR2 FQNEAQ. The V segment lost 5 bases and the J segment 3 bases; nucleotides outside the gene matches: 2. CDR3 sequence: CASSRQGATDTQYF. CDR3 coding DNA: TGTGCCAGCAGCCGACAGGGGGCTACAGATACGCAGTATTTT.

The genes are TRBV30 and TRBJ1-2, with TRBD1 identical over 10 bases. This CDR3 has 14 residues. V dropped 3 bases and J dropped 5; count of bases not matched to a gene: 6. Germline V gene lookup returns CDR1 GTSNPN and CDR2 SVGIG (reference sequence). This CDR3 reads CAWSRDRGGYGYTF. The CDR3 DNA reads as TGTGCCTGGAGCCGGGACAGGGGAGGGTATGGCTACACCTTC.

The V and J genes are TRBV5-6 and TRBJ1-6; D uncertain. CDR3 size: 15 residues. V lost 0 bases and J 10 bases, leaving 14 bases between the germline ends. Germline-derived CDR1 and CDR2 are SGHDT and YYEEEE. The CDR3 DNA is TGTGCCAGCAGCTTGGGGCCGAGGTGGGAGTCACCCCTCCACTTT. Its protein product is CASSLGPRWESPLHF.

The V gene is TRBV15, the J gene TRBJ2-1; 9 positions agree with TRBD2. The CDR3 has 15 residues. V lost 1 base and J lost 7; bases outside the gene matches: 5. CDR1 and CDR2 (germline): LNHNV, YYDKDF (reference sequence). The CDR3 DNA reads as TGTGCCACCAGCAGAGTGGCTAGCGGGATGAATGAGCAGTTCTTC. Encoded protein: CATSRVASGMNEQFF.

The chain uses TRBV9 and TRBJ2-7; 11 bases are shared with TRBD2. V trimming: 4 bases; J trimming: 7 bases; junction bases outside the gene matches: 13. This CDR3 is built from 16 residues. CDR1 is SGDLS, CDR2 YYNGEE, per germline. This CDR3 is CASSLTSGTLLGEQYF. In DNA, the CDR3 is TGTGCCAGCAGCCTGACTAGCGGGACCCTCCTGGGTGAGCAGTACTTC.

The gene calls are TRBV7-6 and TRBJ2-2; 12 bases map to TRBD2. This CDR3 contains 17 residues. Looked up from germline, CDR1 is SGHVS and CDR2 is FNYEAQ. J gave up 4 bases and V 5 bases, and 8 bases lay outside the gene matches. The CDR3 DNA sequence: TGTGCCAGCAGCCCCCGACTAGCGGGAGACCCCACCGGGGAGCTGTTTTTT. Residues: CASSPRLAGDPTGELFF.